The entry below gives a single T cell receptor (beta chain) sequence along with its context. Measured with immunoSEQ multiplex PCR; TCRdb has only the in-frame clones, and not every one. The sample has around 120,000 clones, approximately 91% seen once. The sample comes from a study of control samples from healthy donors and cancer patients. Germline values: CDR1 MDHEN, CDR2 SYDVKM. This CDR3 contains 15 residues. V lost 4 bases and J lost 5, with 17 bases in between. Sample: blood. V gene TRBV28 combines with J gene TRBJ2-5; tentative D call: TRBD1 (5 bases). The TCR was taken from a woman between 18 and 29 years old in good health. CDR3 in DNA: TGTGCCAGCAGTTCTATCATCCAGGGAACGGAGACCCAGTACTTC. Its translation: CASSSIIQGTETQYF. The full variable domain, in which reference TRBV28 and TRBJ2-5 provide the parts outside the CDR3, is DVKVTQSSRYLVKRTGEKVFLECVQDMDHENMFWYRQDPGLGLRLIYFSYDVKMKEKGDIPEGYSVSREKKERFSLILESASTNQTSMYLCASSSIIQGTETQYFGPGTRLLVL.